This T cell receptor beta chain was obtained from a study of brain T cells in children with intractable seizures. General study results and limits: Absence of clones before surgery may stem from lower sequencing depth. Viral specificity was inferred only from CDR3 similarity; HCMV serostatus was unknown.

Only in-frame clones appear in the TCRdb table, and some are missing; sequencing was by immunoSEQ multiplex PCR. The repertoire consists of tens of thousands of clones, with more than 85% occurring once and the leading ten covering roughly 1.4%. In this sample, this clone turned up once. As yet, its antigen is unknown. Sequencing was limited to surgery cases with top T cell transcript signatures in brain tissue. Pre-surgery treatment included at least one anti-epileptic drug. This CDR3 has 13 amino acids. CDR1 is SNHLY, CDR2 FYNNEI, per germline. The V end was cut by 6 bases, the J end by 0 bases, with 8 bases between.

V gene TRBV2 combines with J gene TRBJ1-1, with D uncertain. The sequencing here drew on peripheral blood, taken at surgery. The sequence was obtained from a boy younger than two with tuberous sclerosis and intractable seizures. As DNA, the CDR3 is TGTGCCAGCAGGCGAACACTGAACACTGAAGCTTTCTTT. Its protein is CASRRTLNTEAFF. The full variable domain, completed using reference TRBV2 and TRBJ1-1, is EPEVTQTPSHQVTQMGQEVILRCVPISNHLYFYWYRQILGQKVEFLVSFYNNEISEKSEIFDDQFSVERPDGSNFTLKIRSTKLEDSAMYFCASRRTLNTEAFFGQGTRLTVV.